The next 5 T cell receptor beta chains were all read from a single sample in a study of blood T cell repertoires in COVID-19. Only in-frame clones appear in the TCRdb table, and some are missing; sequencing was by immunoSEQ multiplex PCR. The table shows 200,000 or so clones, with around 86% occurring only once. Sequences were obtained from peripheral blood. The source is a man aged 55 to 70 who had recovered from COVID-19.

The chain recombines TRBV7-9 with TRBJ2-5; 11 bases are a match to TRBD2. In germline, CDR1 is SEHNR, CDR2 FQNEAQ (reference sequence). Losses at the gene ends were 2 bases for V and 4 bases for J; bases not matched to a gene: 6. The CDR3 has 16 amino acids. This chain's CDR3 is CASSLRSGGAGETQYF. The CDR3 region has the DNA TGTGCCAGCAGCTTACGTAGCGGGGGGGCAGGAGAGACCCAGTACTTC.

CDR3 protein: CSVEKVLGGTEAFF. The CDR3, as DNA: TGCAGCGTTGAGAAGGTTTTGGGGGGAACTGAAGCTTTCTTT. The chain has TRBV29-1 and TRBJ1-1; a weak D match, TRBD1 (5 bases). V lost 3 bases and J 5 bases, leaving 16 bases between the germline ends. There are 14 residues in the CDR3. CDR1 SQVTM and CDR2 ANQGSEA come from the germline V gene.

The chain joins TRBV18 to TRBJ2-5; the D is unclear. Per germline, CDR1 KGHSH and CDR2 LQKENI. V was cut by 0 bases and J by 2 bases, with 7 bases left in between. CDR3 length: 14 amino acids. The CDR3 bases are TGTGCCAGCTCACCACCGGCCCAGCAAGAGACCCAGTACTTC. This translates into CASSPPAQQETQYF.

This chain's CDR3 is CASSQWVGASYNEQFF. In DNA form, the CDR3 reads TGTGCCAGCAGCCAATGGGTGGGGGCATCCTACAATGAGCAGTTCTTC. The rearrangement links TRBV3-1 (or the pseudogene TRBV3-2) to TRBJ2-1, with a weak D call TRBD1 (6 bases). The length of the CDR3 is 16 residues. CDR1 LGHDT and CDR2 YNNKEL come from the germline V gene (reference sequence). Trimming removed 2 bases from V and 1 base from J, with 12 bases in between.

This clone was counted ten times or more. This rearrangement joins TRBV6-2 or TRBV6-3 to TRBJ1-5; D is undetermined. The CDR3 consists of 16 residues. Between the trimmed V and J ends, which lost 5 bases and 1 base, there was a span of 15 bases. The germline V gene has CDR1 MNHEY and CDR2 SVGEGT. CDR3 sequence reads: CASSGLGGSSNQPQHF. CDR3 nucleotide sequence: TGTGCCAGCAGTGGCTTAGGAGGGAGCAGCAATCAGCCCCAGCATTTT.